The 29 T cell receptor beta chains given below trace back to one sample, sequenced in a study of graft-versus-host responses after intestinal transplantation. Antigen specificity for these receptors is unknown. Using immunoSEQ multiplex PCR, the repertoire was profiled, and TCRdb retains in-frame clones only, with some absent. The profile covers 100,000 to 120,000 clones, with just over 90% appearing a single time and about 0.51% taken by the ten largest. Here the sequenced sample was unstimulated CD8+ T cells sorted from spleen or lymph node cells, taken before intestinal transplant. The receptor source for this set is a human donor who received an intestinal transplant.

This clone has a handful of counts. This chain links TRBV28 with TRBJ1-3; perhaps TRBD1 as D (6 bases). V shed 5 bases and J shed 0 bases, with 8 bases lying between them. The CDR3 contains 14 residues. The germline V gene has CDR1 MDHEN and CDR2 SYDVKM. CDR3 amino acids: CASSLDSSGNTIYF. CDR3 DNA: TGTGCCAGCAGTCTGGACAGCTCTGGAAACACCATATATTTT.

V and J are TRBV5-6 and TRBJ2-1; TRBD2 matches at 7 bases. CDR1 is SGHDT, CDR2 YYEEEE, per germline. The CDR3 runs to 16 residues. V trimming: 3 bases; J trimming: 9 bases; junction bases outside the gene matches: 15. The CDR3 coding sequence is TGTGCCAGCAGCTCAGCCGGGACTAAGTCAGGTAGTGAGCAGTTCTTC. It codes for CASSSAGTKSGSEQFF.

The chain links TRBV9 to TRBJ2-7, with 8 bases aligning to TRBD2. The CDR3 consists of 13 residues. The germline V gene has CDR1 SGDLS and CDR2 YYNGEE. Trimming took 2 bases from V and 2 from J; bases not matched to a gene: 0. The CDR3 sequence is CASSVGLAYEQYF. CDR3 nucleotide sequence: TGTGCCAGCAGCGTGGGACTAGCCTACGAGCAGTACTTC.

The rearrangement links TRBV19 to TRBJ2-2; D is uncertain. Trimming stripped 5 bases from V and 1 base from J, with 11 bases between. The germline gives CDR1 LNHDA, CDR2 SQIVND (reference sequence). The CDR3 covers 15 residues. CDR3 nucleotides: TGTGCCAGTAGTTTCTACGGAGAGAACACCGGGGAGCTGTTTTTT. Encoded protein: CASSFYGENTGELFF.

This clone was recorded once. The chain couples TRBV5-1 to TRBJ2-7; 10 bases match TRBD1. CDR1 SGHRS and CDR2 YFSETQ come from the germline V gene. Trimming removed 5 bases from V and 2 bases from J; junction bases left unmatched: 10. The CDR3 runs to 16 residues. CDR3 DNA sequence: TGCGCCAGCAGGACATCACCGGGACAGGGGCCCTACGAGCAGTACTTC. It is translated as CASRTSPGQGPYEQYF. The entire variable domain, with the rest obtained from reference TRBV5-1 and TRBJ2-7, is as follows: KAGVTQTPRYLIKTRGQQVTLSCSPISGHRSVSWYQQTPGQGLQFLFEYFSETQRNKGNFPGRFSGRQFSNSRSEMNVSTLELGDSALYLCASRTSPGQGPYEQYFGPGTRLTVT.

The chain couples TRBV28 to TRBJ1-5; possibly TRBD1 for D (5 bases). V was clipped by 6 bases and J by 1 base, with 13 bases between them. Looked up from germline, CDR1 is MDHEN and CDR2 is SYDVKM. This CDR3 comprises 15 residues. The CDR3 sequence is CASRTGQTSNQPQHF. The CDR3 DNA reads as TGTGCCAGCAGAACTGGACAAACGAGCAATCAGCCCCAGCATTTT.

The chain uses TRBV4-2 and TRBJ1-1, with TRBD1 matching 9 bases. The CDR3 sequence is 19 residues long. V was clipped by 3 bases and J by 0 bases; unmatched bases: 14. The V gene's germline CDR1 is LGHNA and CDR2 YNFKEQ. The DNA for the CDR3 is TGTGCCAGCAGCCAGGAAAAGACAGGGGGAGTTGTTATGAACACTGAAGCTTTCTTT. It is translated as CASSQEKTGGVVMNTEAFF.

For the CDR3, the DNA is TGTGCCAGCATCTGGACAGCAGATAGCAATCAGCCCCAGCATTTT. This sequence encodes CASIWTADSNQPQHF. The rearrangement joins TRBV6-5 to TRBJ1-5; a possible D gene is TRBD1 (6 bases). Germline CDR1 is MNHEY and CDR2 is SVGAGI. The CDR3 spans 15 residues. V dropped 7 bases and J dropped 0 bases, with 13 bases sitting between them.

The J gene is TRBJ2-2, the V gene TRBV7-2, with TRBD1 matching 9 bases. CDR3 size: 15 residues. Germline loops: CDR1 SGHTA, CDR2 FQGNSA. J lost 6 bases, V lost 4 bases, and 6 bases had no gene match. The CDR3 protein is CASSSPGQGAGELFF. The CDR3 nucleotides are TGTGCCAGCAGCTCGCCGGGACAGGGCGCCGGGGAGCTGTTTTTT.

The chain recombines TRBV7-8 with TRBJ2-2; D is perhaps TRBD1 (6 bases). Trimming stripped 6 bases from V and 0 bases from J, with 14 bases between. CDR1 SGHVS and CDR2 FQNEAQ come from the germline V gene. This CDR3 contains 16 residues. The CDR3 region has the DNA TGTGCCAGCAGTCATTGGACAGCGGCGAACACCGGGGAGCTGTTTTTT. Amino acid sequence: CASSHWTAANTGELFF.

This chain connects TRBV5-6 to TRBJ2-7, with 7 positions matching TRBD2. The CDR3 contains 14 residues. Germline CDR1 and CDR2: SGHDT and YYEEEE. V shed 0 bases, J shed 7 bases, and the junction held 7 bases outside the gene matches. CDR3 amino acids: CASSLVLSGGEQYF. CDR3 in DNA: TGTGCCAGCAGCTTGGTTCTGTCCGGGGGGGAGCAGTACTTC.

This chain uses TRBV4-1 with TRBJ1-4; D gene unclear. V was cut by 1 base and J by 5 bases, with 8 bases left in between. CDR1 and CDR2 (germline): MGHRA, YSYEKL. The CDR3 has 14 amino acids. CDR3 residues: CASSQGGSNEKLFF. DNA of the CDR3: TGCGCCAGCAGCCAAGGAGGGTCGAATGAAAAACTGTTTTTT.

The chain is built from TRBV2 and TRBJ1-4; 8 bases map to TRBD1. The CDR3 consists of 16 residues. J gave up 3 bases and V 3 bases, and 6 bases lay outside the gene matches. Germline CDR1 SNHLY, CDR2 FYNNEI. CDR3 nucleotides: TGTGCCAGCAGTGATGGACAGGGAGCATCTAATGAAAAACTGTTTTTT. Its protein product is CASSDGQGASNEKLFF.

A single count supports this clone. The V and J genes are TRBV7-9 and TRBJ1-4; D is unclear. CDR3 length: 15 residues. Germline V CDR1 and CDR2: SEHNR, FQNEAQ (reference sequence). V gave up 5 bases and J gave up 1 base, with 11 bases separating them. In nucleotides, the CDR3 is TGTGCCAGCAGCCCTGAACACCAAACTAATGAAAAACTGTTTTTT. Amino acids: CASSPEHQTNEKLFF.

This rearrangement joins TRBV7-2 to TRBJ2-5; D gene unclear. Between the trimmed V and J ends, which lost 5 bases and 11 bases, there was a span of 15 bases. The CDR3 length is 12 residues. The germline V gene has CDR1 SGHTA and CDR2 FQGNSA. Here the CDR3 reads CASSPEGLVQYF. The CDR3 nucleotides read TGTGCCAGCAGCCCCGAAGGGCTAGTGCAGTACTTC.

The J gene is TRBJ2-2, the V gene TRBV7-6; either TRBD1 or TRBD2 may supply D (5 bases each). Germline V gene data show CDR1 as SGHVS and CDR2 as FNYEAQ. Trimming removed 5 bases from V and 4 bases from J, with 17 bases in between. The length of the CDR3 is 16 residues. CDR3 protein: CASSPSPGRTTGELFF. The CDR3 DNA reads TGTGCCAGCAGCCCTAGTCCGGGGCGAACCACCGGGGAGCTGTTTTTT.

The rearrangement joins TRBV27 to TRBJ1-2; the match to TRBD1 covers 8 bases. The length of the CDR3 is 14 residues. V dropped 5 bases and J dropped 8; count of bases not matched to a gene: 10. Germline-derived CDR1 and CDR2 are MNHEY and SMNVEV (reference sequence). The CDR3 sequence is CASSPLDRVGGYTF. For the CDR3, the DNA is TGTGCCAGCAGTCCCCTGGACAGGGTGGGAGGCTACACCTTC.

V is TRBV5-4 and J is TRBJ1-1, with D perhaps matching TRBD1 (6 bases). CDR1 and CDR2 (germline): SGHNT, YYREEE (reference sequence). V was cut by 4 bases and J by 1 base, with 26 bases left in between. CDR3 length equals 19 residues. The CDR3 nucleotides read TGTGCCAGCAGCCCCCAGCCAGGGGCAGTGAGCCCCTCGAACACTGAAGCTTTCTTT. It encodes CASSPQPGAVSPSNTEAFF.

The chain recombines TRBV2 with TRBJ2-1; perhaps TRBD2 as D (5 bases). Germline CDR1 is SNHLY and CDR2 is FYNNEI. The CDR3 length is 15 residues. With 3 bases removed from V and 0 bases from J, the gap between germline ends came to 9 bases. CDR3 nucleotide sequence: TGTGCCAGCAGTGAGCCTACTAGCTCCTACAATGAGCAGTTCTTC. As protein: CASSEPTSSYNEQFF.

This clone was recorded once. The chain combines TRBV6-5 with TRBJ1-2; possibly TRBD1 for D (5 bases). CDR1 and CDR2 from the germline V gene are MNHEY and SVGAGI. V lost 7 bases to trimming and J lost 6 bases, with 15 bases between them. This CDR3 is built from 13 residues. CDR3 protein: CASTHPGEDGYTF. In DNA, the CDR3 is TGTGCCAGCACCCATCCGGGGGAAGATGGCTACACCTTC.

For the CDR3, the DNA is TGTGCCAGCAGCTTGGAGGTTAGCACAGATACGCAGTATTTT. Protein product: CASSLEVSTDTQYF. The V gene is TRBV7-3, the J gene TRBJ2-3; D may be TRBD2 (5 bases). This CDR3 has 14 residues. V dropped 3 bases and J dropped 0 bases, with 7 bases sitting between them. Germline values: CDR1 SGHTA, CDR2 FQGTGA.

The CDR3 DNA follows: TGTGCCATCAGTGAACGTCCGAGCGGAGAAGCTTTCTTT. Its protein is CAISERPSGEAFF. The chain has TRBV10-3 and TRBJ1-1; D unresolved. This CDR3 has 13 residues. CDR1 ENHRY and CDR2 SYGVKD come from the germline V gene. V shed 3 bases and J shed 8 bases, with 13 bases lying between them.

The J gene is TRBJ1-5, the V gene TRBV11-2; D is unresolved. Germline V gives CDR1 SGHAT, CDR2 FQNNGV. The ends were cut back, 6 bases at V and 0 bases at J, with 12 bases in the middle. CDR3 size: 15 residues. In DNA form, the CDR3 reads TGTGCCAGCAGTCTTGGACCAGCTAGCAATCAGCCCCAGCATTTT. This encodes CASSLGPASNQPQHF.

This clone occurred once. This chain links TRBV30 with TRBJ1-2; 8 bases are a match to TRBD1. V was pared by 0 bases and J by 6 bases, with 6 bases of the junction left unmatched. There are 14 residues in the CDR3. In germline, CDR1 is GTSNPN, CDR2 SVGIG (reference sequence). In DNA, the CDR3 is TGTGCCTGGAGTGTAGGCAGGGGGCAAAATGGCTACACCTTC. Its translation: CAWSVGRGQNGYTF.

V and J are TRBV23-1 and TRBJ2-3; 8 bases agree with TRBD1. TRBV23-1 is given ORF status, its function remaining uncertain. J lost 4 bases, V lost 4 bases, and 16 bases had no gene match. The CDR3 contains 18 residues. CDR3 sequence: CASSPETGQGVGSDTQYF. The DNA of the CDR3 is TGCGCCAGCAGTCCCGAAACCGGACAGGGAGTAGGGTCAGATACGCAGTATTTT.

This clone turned up a few times. V gene TRBV9 combines with J gene TRBJ2-4; weak D call: TRBD1 (5 bases). This CDR3 has 16 residues. Germline CDR1 and CDR2: SGDLS and YYNGEE. The ends were cut back, 3 bases at V and 0 bases at J, with 13 bases in the middle. DNA of the CDR3: TGTGCCAGCAGCGCGACAGCGAACTTAGCCAAAAACATTCAGTACTTC. This codes for CASSATANLAKNIQYF.

This sequence joins TRBV4-1 and TRBJ2-4, with a possible D match to TRBD2 (5 bases). V lost 10 bases to trimming and J lost 11 bases, with 15 bases between them. This CDR3 is 11 amino acids long. Germline V gives CDR1 MGHRA, CDR2 YSYEKL. The CDR3 region is CATGGKALQYF. The CDR3, as DNA: TGCGCCACTGGAGGTAAAGCTCTTCAGTACTTC.

This CDR3 is CASSLASRGRGYTF. The CDR3, as DNA: TGTGCCAGCAGCTTAGCGAGTCGGGGGCGAGGCTACACCTTC. The V call is TRBV7-9, the J call TRBJ1-2, with D perhaps TRBD1 (6 bases). Trimming stripped 0 bases from V and 8 bases from J, with 13 bases between. The CDR3 consists of 14 residues. CDR1 and CDR2 from the germline V gene are SEHNR and FQNEAQ (reference sequence).

The V gene is TRBV11-2, the J gene TRBJ2-3, with 9 bases identical to TRBD2. CDR1 is SGHAT and CDR2 is FQNNGV in the germline V gene. The V and J ends lost 5 bases and 0 bases, in that order; junction bases with no gene match: 15. The length of the CDR3 is 19 residues. Written as DNA, the CDR3 is TGTGCCAGCAGCCTCAATCCGGGACTAGCCAGGAGAAGCACAGATACGCAGTATTTT. This sequence encodes CASSLNPGLARRSTDTQYF.